These 22 T cell receptor beta chains share one sample of origin, sequenced in a study of vaccination effects on CD4 cells after COVID-19. Antigens of these TCRs are unknown. Expansion of antigen-specific CD4+ T cells with viral peptide pools was carried out by the ViraFEST assay before sequencing. Following an approximately 10-day culture, CD4+ T cells were purified. As their vaccination, participants received two doses of either BNT162b2 or mRNA-1273. The method was immunoSEQ multiplex PCR; TCRdb's version includes in-frame clones alone and lacks a portion of them. The table lists tens of thousands of clones, around 67% of them singletons. The material sequenced was CD4+ T cells from PBMCs cultured with SARS-CoV-2 spike peptides, taken after COVID-19 vaccination. The source of these receptors is a human donor who received a COVID-19 vaccine.

This clone was seen a few times. The chain joins TRBV10-3 to TRBJ1-2; TRBD1 aligns across 8 bases. The germline CDR1 and CDR2 sequences are ENHRY and SYGVKD. This CDR3 has 13 residues. Trimming removed 4 bases from V and 8 bases from J; junction bases left unmatched: 6. The CDR3 DNA follows: TGTGCCATCAGTGGGACAGGGCAAGGAGGCTACACCTTC. Protein sequence: CAISGTGQGGYTF.

The chain is built from TRBV7-2 and TRBJ2-3; TRBD2 might be the D (7 bases). The germline V gene encodes CDR1 SGHTA and CDR2 FQGNSA. CDR3 size: 17 residues. V dropped 3 bases and J dropped 4 bases, with 20 bases sitting between them. The CDR3 coding sequence is TGTGCCAGCAGCTTGAGGTTTGAGGGGGGGTCCCCAGATACGCAGTATTTT. Translated: CASSLRFEGGSPDTQYF.

This chain joins TRBV3-1 (or the pseudogene TRBV3-2) and TRBJ1-5, with TRBD1 matching 10 bases. With V trimmed by 4 bases and J by 6 bases, 6 bases remained unmatched. CDR1 and CDR2 (germline): LGHDT, YNNKEL (reference sequence). The length of the CDR3 is 15 residues. In nucleotides, the CDR3 is TGTGCCAGCAGCCCGGACAGGGGGGATGGTCAGCCCCAGCATTTT. This sequence encodes CASSPDRGDGQPQHF.

J is TRBJ2-7 and V is TRBV21-1; TRBD1, the table's D call, lacks a check against the DNA. TRBV21-1 is listed as a pseudogene. The CDR3 consists of 17 residues. The CDR3 region has the DNA TGTGCCAGCAGCTTACTTTTCTTAGGACATTGGCTCTACGAGCAGTACTTC. This gives the protein CASSLLFLGHWLYEQYF.

V is TRBV28 and J is TRBJ2-7; 7 bases are shared with TRBD1. The CDR3 runs to 13 residues. V was clipped by 8 bases and J by 2 bases; unmatched bases: 6. Germline-derived CDR1 and CDR2 are MDHEN and SYDVKM. CDR3 loop: CASSGQAPYEQYF. For the CDR3, the DNA is TGTGCCAGCTCTGGACAGGCCCCCTACGAGCAGTACTTC.

This chain connects TRBV7-2 to TRBJ2-7, with TRBD1 identical over 8 bases. Trimming removed 5 bases from V and 7 bases from J; junction bases left unmatched: 7. Germline CDR1 reads SGHTA; CDR2 reads FQGNSA. This CDR3 has 13 amino acids. The DNA for the CDR3 is TGTGCCAGCAGCCGCAATACAGGGGGAGAGCAGTACTTC. This translates into CASSRNTGGEQYF.

This clone was seen more than once but under ten times. The CDR3 coding sequence is TGTGCCAGCAGTTACGTCGGACTAGCGGGAGGGCACGAGCAGTACTTC. This translates into CASSYVGLAGGHEQYF. The chain employs TRBV6-5 and TRBJ2-7, with 15 bases aligning to TRBD2. The CDR3 length is 16 residues. Per the germline V gene, CDR1 is MNHEY and CDR2 is SVGAGI. V shed 2 bases, J shed 5 bases, and the junction held 4 bases outside the gene matches.

The chain couples TRBV5-1 to TRBJ2-1, with a tentative D call TRBD2 (6 bases). Trimming removed 3 bases from V and 6 bases from J, with 13 bases in between. This CDR3 is built from 14 residues. Germline loops: CDR1 SGHRS, CDR2 YFSETQ. The CDR3 region is CASSSPGGINEQFF. The CDR3 DNA sequence: TGCGCCAGCAGCTCCCCTGGCGGGATCAATGAGCAGTTCTTC.

The count of this clone is one. The chain combines TRBV20-1 with TRBJ2-2; TRBD2 aligns across 10 bases. Germline V CDR1 and CDR2: DFQATT, SNEGSKA (reference sequence). Trimming removed 3 bases from V and 6 bases from J; junction bases left unmatched: 10. This CDR3 contains 16 residues. This chain's CDR3 is CSASLGASGRAGELFF. CDR3 nucleotides: TGCAGTGCTAGTTTAGGGGCTAGCGGGAGAGCCGGGGAGCTGTTTTTT.

J is TRBJ2-5 and V is TRBV3-1 (or the pseudogene TRBV3-2); 9 positions match TRBD2. This CDR3 has 15 amino acids. Germline V lookup: CDR1 LGHDT, CDR2 YNNKEL (reference sequence). J lost 3 bases, V lost 5 bases, and 7 bases had no gene match. For the CDR3, the DNA is TGTGCCAGCAGCACTCGGGCTAGCGGGGAAGAGACCCAGTACTTC. Translated: CASSTRASGEETQYF.

The chain recombines TRBV27 with TRBJ2-7; TRBD1 matches 8 bases. The germline V gene has CDR1 MNHEY and CDR2 SMNVEV (reference sequence). Trimming cost V 4 bases and J 4 bases; bases outside gene matches: 9. The CDR3 contains 15 residues. CDR3 loop: CASSSPGQALYEQYF. The DNA of the CDR3 is TGTGCCAGCAGTTCCCCGGGACAGGCCCTATACGAGCAGTACTTC.

The genes are TRBV9 and TRBJ1-2, with D unresolved. Deletions cut 1 base from V and 4 bases from J, with 20 bases between. The CDR3 totals 17 residues. Per the germline V gene, CDR1 is SGDLS and CDR2 is YYNGEE. CDR3 protein: CASSVILPRYSLYGYTF. The CDR3 DNA follows: TGTGCCAGCAGCGTAATTCTCCCCCGGTACAGCCTCTATGGCTACACCTTC.

CDR3 residues: CASSLGGTDTQYF. The CDR3 coding sequence is TGTGCCAGCAGCTTGGGGGGCACAGATACGCAGTATTTT. The chain links TRBV7-2 to TRBJ2-3; the D call may be TRBD1 or TRBD2 (5 bases each). This CDR3 has 13 residues. V lost 3 bases and J 1 base, leaving 5 bases between the germline ends. Germline values: CDR1 SGHTA, CDR2 FQGNSA.

The genes are TRBV25-1 and TRBJ2-1; no definite D call. This CDR3 spans 11 amino acids. Trimming shortened V by 4 bases and J by 4 bases, and 2 bases separated the two germline ends. The germline V gene has CDR1 MGHDK and CDR2 SYGVNS. CDR3 nucleotides: TGTGCCAGCAGTGCATACAATGAGCAGTTCTTC. This encodes CASSAYNEQFF.

The chain recombines TRBV6-5 with TRBJ1-2, with D hard to call. The germline V gene has CDR1 MNHEY and CDR2 SVGAGI. The CDR3 runs to 15 residues. V was trimmed by 0 bases and J by 4 bases, leaving 12 bases between them. Written as DNA, the CDR3 is TGTGCCAGCAGTTACTCGGCCGCCTCGCCCTATGGCTACACCTTC. Translated: CASSYSAASPYGYTF.

This clone occurred a few times. V gene TRBV11-2 combines with J gene TRBJ1-1; D is uncertain. Trimming cost V 6 bases and J 2 bases, with 16 bases left between them. The CDR3 has 15 residues. Germline values: CDR1 SGHAT, CDR2 FQNNGV. CDR3 region: CASRSPGVANTEAFF. CDR3 nucleotides: TGTGCCAGCAGGTCACCCGGGGTAGCAAACACTGAAGCTTTCTTT.

This chain's CDR3 is CASTGTEAFF. In DNA form, the CDR3 reads TGTGCCAGTACGGGGACAGAGGCTTTCTTT. The chain recombines TRBV19 with TRBJ1-1, with 7 bases fitting TRBD1. Trimming at V came to 7 bases and at J to 11 bases, leaving 4 bases not matched to a gene. Germline CDR1 is LNHDA and CDR2 is SQIVND (reference sequence). The CDR3 loop spans 10 amino acids. The full variable domain, its missing parts supplied by reference TRBV19 and TRBJ1-1, is DGGITQSPKYLFRKEGQNVTLSCEQNLNHDAMYWYRQDPGQGLRLIYYSQIVNDFQKGDIAEGYSVSREKKESFPLTVTSAQKNPTAFYLCASTGTEAFFGQGTRLTVV.

V is TRBV18 and J is TRBJ1-1; TRBD1 is a possible D gene (6 bases). V dropped 0 bases and J dropped 1 base, with 9 bases sitting between them. CDR1 and CDR2 (germline): KGHSH, LQKENI. This CDR3 spans 15 amino acids. CDR3 amino acids: CASSPPAGANTEAFF. The CDR3 coding sequence is TGTGCCAGCTCACCACCTGCGGGGGCGAACACTGAAGCTTTCTTT. Drawing the rest from reference TRBV18 and TRBJ1-1, the complete variable domain is NAGVMQNPRHLVRRRGQEARLRCSPMKGHSHVYWYRQLPEEGLKFMVYLQKENIIDESGMPKERFSAEFPKEGPSILRIQQVVRGDSAAYFCASSPPAGANTEAFFGQGTRLTVV.

The chain is built from TRBV5-4 and TRBJ1-2; TRBD1 agrees at 7 bases. Germline-derived CDR1 and CDR2 are SGHNT and YYREEE (reference sequence). This CDR3 is built from 13 residues. V dropped 1 base and J dropped 5; count of bases not matched to a gene: 2. Here the CDR3 reads CASSLNRGYGYTF. DNA for the CDR3: TGTGCCAGCAGCTTGAACAGGGGATATGGCTACACCTTC.

The J gene is TRBJ1-5, the V gene TRBV30; D is possibly TRBD1 (6 bases). Germline V CDR1 and CDR2: GTSNPN, SVGIG (reference sequence). V lost 3 bases and J lost 3, with 15 bases in between. The CDR3 spans 15 residues. The CDR3: CAWREQGGNNQPQHF. CDR3 nucleotide sequence: TGTGCCTGGAGGGAACAGGGCGGTAACAATCAGCCCCAGCATTTT.

This chain uses TRBV5-8 with TRBJ2-5, with D unclear. The V end lost 3 bases, the J end lost 2 bases, and 2 bases lay between the germline ends. The CDR3 extends over 11 amino acids. Germline V gives CDR1 SGHTS, CDR2 YDEGEE. CDR3 loop: CASSWQETQYF. The CDR3 nucleotides read TGTGCCAGCAGCTGGCAAGAGACCCAGTACTTC.

This clone was counted once. J is TRBJ1-1 and V is TRBV19, with D unresolved. Per the germline V gene, CDR1 is LNHDA and CDR2 is SQIVND (reference sequence). V dropped 0 bases and J dropped 7 bases, with 6 bases sitting between them. CDR3 length: 12 residues. The chain's CDR3 is CASSIDSSEAFF. In nucleotides, the CDR3 is TGTGCCAGTAGTATAGATTCGAGTGAAGCTTTCTTT.